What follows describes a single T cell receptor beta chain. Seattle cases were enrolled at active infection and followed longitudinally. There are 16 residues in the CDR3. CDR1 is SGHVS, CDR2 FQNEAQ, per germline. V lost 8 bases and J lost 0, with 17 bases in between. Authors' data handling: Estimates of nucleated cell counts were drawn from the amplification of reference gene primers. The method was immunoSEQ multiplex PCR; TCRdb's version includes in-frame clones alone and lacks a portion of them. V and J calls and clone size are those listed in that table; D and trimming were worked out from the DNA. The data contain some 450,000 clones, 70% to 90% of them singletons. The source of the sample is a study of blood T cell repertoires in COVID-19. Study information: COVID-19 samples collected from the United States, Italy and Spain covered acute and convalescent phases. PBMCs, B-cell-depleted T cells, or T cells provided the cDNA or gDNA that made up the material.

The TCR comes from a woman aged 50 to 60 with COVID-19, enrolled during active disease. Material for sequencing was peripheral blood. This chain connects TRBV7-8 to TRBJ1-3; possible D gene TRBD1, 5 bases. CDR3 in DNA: TGTGCCAGCCTAAAAGGGGCTGCAAGCTCTGGAAACACCATATATTTT. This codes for CASLKGAASSGNTIYF.